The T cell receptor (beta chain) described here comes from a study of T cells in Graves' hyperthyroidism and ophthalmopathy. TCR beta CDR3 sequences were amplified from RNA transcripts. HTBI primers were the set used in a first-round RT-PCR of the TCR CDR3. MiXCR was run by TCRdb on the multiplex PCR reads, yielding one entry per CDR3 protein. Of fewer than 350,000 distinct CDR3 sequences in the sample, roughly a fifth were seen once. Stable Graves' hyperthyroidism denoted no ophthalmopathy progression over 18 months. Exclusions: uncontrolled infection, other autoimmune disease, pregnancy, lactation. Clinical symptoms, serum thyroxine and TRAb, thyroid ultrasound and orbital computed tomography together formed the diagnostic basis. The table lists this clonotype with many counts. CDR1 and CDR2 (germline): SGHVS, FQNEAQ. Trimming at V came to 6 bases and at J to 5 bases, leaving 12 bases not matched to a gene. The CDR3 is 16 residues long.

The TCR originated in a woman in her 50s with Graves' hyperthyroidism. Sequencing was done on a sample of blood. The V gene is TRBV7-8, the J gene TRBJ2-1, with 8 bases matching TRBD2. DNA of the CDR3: TGTGCCAGCAGTTCCTGGCGGGCGGGAGGAAACAATGAGCAGTTCTTC. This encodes CASSSWRAGGNNEQFF.